Sequencing of this TCR beta chain was carried out in a study of early T cells in non-severe SARS-CoV-2 infection. CDR1 SGHTA and CDR2 FQGNSA come from the germline V gene. V lost 2 bases and J 5 bases, leaving 8 bases between the germline ends. This CDR3 has 13 amino acids. Separate cDNA molecules each had unique molecular identifiers attached to them. TCRdb analysed the 5' RACE reads with MiXCR anew, one entry per CDR3 protein. Of some 66,000 distinct CDR3 sequences in the sample, around 8.7% were seen once. The sequenced material came from whole blood. The receptor comes from an adult who was a healthcare worker with PCR-confirmed SARS-CoV-2 infection or an uninfected control (not recorded which). The chain links TRBV7-2 to TRBJ2-3; no reliable D call. In nucleotides, the CDR3 is TGTGCCAGCAGCTTATTCGGTCTAGATACGCAGTATTTT. This translates into CASSLFGLDTQYF.